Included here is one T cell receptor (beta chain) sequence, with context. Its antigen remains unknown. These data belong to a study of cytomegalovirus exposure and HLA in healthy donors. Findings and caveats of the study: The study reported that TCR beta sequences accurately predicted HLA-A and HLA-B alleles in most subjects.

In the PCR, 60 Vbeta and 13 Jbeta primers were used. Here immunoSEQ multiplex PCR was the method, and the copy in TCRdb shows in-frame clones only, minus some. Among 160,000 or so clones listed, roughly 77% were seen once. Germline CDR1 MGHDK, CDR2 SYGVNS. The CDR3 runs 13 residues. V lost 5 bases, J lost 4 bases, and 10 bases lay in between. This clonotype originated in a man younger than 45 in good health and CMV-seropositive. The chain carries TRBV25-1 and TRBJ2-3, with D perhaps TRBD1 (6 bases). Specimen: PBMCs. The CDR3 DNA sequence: TGTGCCAGCAGTCGGACAGTCGCAGATACGCAGTATTTT. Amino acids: CASSRTVADTQYF.